Listed below are T cell receptor beta chains from one sample, sequenced in a study of blood T cell repertoires in COVID-19. Repertoires were generated with immunoSEQ multiplex PCR, while TCRdb's copy carries only in-frame clones and drops some. The sample consists of approximately 110,000 clones, roughly two thirds of them appearing once. Material: peripheral blood. The origin of the receptors is a man older than 75 with acute or convalescent COVID-19. CDR3s include the opening cysteine and the closing phenylalanine or tryptophan. The order of the fields is clone size, D gene, V gene, J gene, CDR3 protein, CDR3 DNA. A D gene is named only where the DNA matches it firmly. Clone sizes are given selectively: once, few, many, or a class where the clone is expanded.

abundance: -
d_gene: -
v_gene: TRBV7-3
j_gene: TRBJ2-2
CDR3aa: CASSLRDMNTGELFF
CDR3nt: TGTGCCAGCAGCTTACGGGACATGAACACCGGGGAGCTGTTTTTT

abundance: -
d_gene: TRBD2
v_gene: TRBV7-9
j_gene: TRBJ2-1
CDR3aa: CASSPGLAGGQEEQFF
CDR3nt: TGTGCCAGCAGCCCGGGACTAGCGGGAGGGCAGGAGGAGCAGTTCTTC

abundance: -
d_gene: -
v_gene: TRBV6-2/TRBV6-3
j_gene: TRBJ2-7
CDR3aa: CASSYRIISGSYEQYF
CDR3nt: TGTGCCAGCAGTTACCGGATCATCTCAGGGTCCTACGAGCAGTACTTC

abundance: -
d_gene: TRBD2
v_gene: TRBV5-5
j_gene: TRBJ2-6
CDR3aa: CASSPGGVGANVLTF
CDR3nt: TGTGCCAGCAGCCCGGGAGGGGTGGGGGCCAACGTCCTGACTTTC

abundance: -
d_gene: -
v_gene: TRBV29-1
j_gene: TRBJ2-3
CDR3aa: CSASPPGGTDTQYF
CDR3nt: TGCAGCGCCTCCCCCCCGGGGGGCACAGATACGCAGTATTTT

abundance: -
d_gene: -
v_gene: TRBV5-1
j_gene: TRBJ2-1
CDR3aa: CASSQMNEQFF
CDR3nt: TGCGCCAGCAGCCAGATGAATGAGCAGTTCTTC

abundance: once
d_gene: -
v_gene: TRBV5-1
j_gene: TRBJ2-7
CDR3aa: CASSFGRDTHSYEQYF
CDR3nt: TGCGCCAGCAGCTTCGGGCGGGATACTCACTCCTACGAGCAGTACTTC

abundance: -
d_gene: TRBD1
v_gene: TRBV7-7
j_gene: TRBJ2-5
CDR3aa: CASSLRGGTGGETQYF
CDR3nt: TGTGCTAGCAGCTTAAGGGGCGGGACAGGCGGGGAGACCCAGTACTTC

abundance: -
d_gene: TRBD1
v_gene: TRBV5-6
j_gene: TRBJ2-6
CDR3aa: CASLTGTETNVLTF
CDR3nt: TGTGCCAGCCTCACAGGGACAGAGACCAACGTCCTGACTTTC

abundance: -
d_gene: -
v_gene: TRBV7-2
j_gene: TRBJ2-3
CDR3aa: CASSLGPGADTQYF
CDR3nt: TGTGCCAGCAGCTTAGGACCCGGGGCAGATACGCAGTATTTT

abundance: -
d_gene: TRBD1
v_gene: TRBV27
j_gene: TRBJ1-5
CDR3aa: CASSKSGPGQTTVGPQHF
CDR3nt: TGTGCCAGCAGCAAATCGGGACCGGGACAGACCACTGTCGGGCCCCAGCATTTT

abundance: -
d_gene: -
v_gene: TRBV30
j_gene: TRBJ1-2
CDR3aa: CAWSARGGGYTF
CDR3nt: TGTGCCTGGAGCGCCCGCGGGGGTGGCTACACCTTC

abundance: -
d_gene: TRBD1
v_gene: TRBV18
j_gene: TRBJ2-3
CDR3aa: CASSPADRGFTDTQYF
CDR3nt: TGTGCCAGCTCACCGGCGGACAGGGGTTTCACAGATACGCAGTATTTT

abundance: -
d_gene: -
v_gene: TRBV6-6
j_gene: TRBJ2-2
CDR3aa: CASIEGGVGELFF
CDR3nt: TGTGCCAGCATCGAAGGAGGGGTCGGGGAGCTGTTTTTT

abundance: few
d_gene: -
v_gene: TRBV21-1
j_gene: TRBJ1-4
CDR3aa: CASSQRRQGVEKLFF
CDR3nt: TGTGCCAGCAGCCAAAGGCGACAGGGGGTTGAAAAACTGTTTTTT

abundance: many
d_gene: -
v_gene: TRBV10-3
j_gene: TRBJ1-3
CDR3aa: CAISDQQGAGNTIYF
CDR3nt: TGTGCCATCAGTGACCAACAGGGAGCCGGAAACACCATATATTTT

abundance: -
d_gene: -
v_gene: TRBV9
j_gene: TRBJ2-3
CDR3aa: CASSAKGGTDTQYF
CDR3nt: TGTGCCAGCAGCGCCAAAGGGGGCACAGATACGCAGTATTTT

abundance: -
d_gene: -
v_gene: TRBV5-4
j_gene: TRBJ1-2
CDR3aa: CASSLKFQGNGYTF
CDR3nt: TGTGCCAGCAGCCTGAAATTTCAGGGGAACGGCTACACCTTC

abundance: -
d_gene: TRBD1
v_gene: TRBV4-2
j_gene: TRBJ1-6
CDR3aa: CASSQEFRTGGYNSPLHF
CDR3nt: TGTGCCAGCAGCCAAGAGTTTAGGACAGGGGGATATAATTCACCCCTCCACTTT

abundance: -
d_gene: TRBD2
v_gene: TRBV3-1/TRBV3-2
j_gene: TRBJ2-7
CDR3aa: CASSQGRQRDSYEQYF
CDR3nt: TGTGCCAGCAGCCAAGGCCGCCAGCGGGACTCCTACGAGCAGTACTTC

abundance: -
d_gene: -
v_gene: TRBV7-9
j_gene: TRBJ1-5
CDR3aa: CASSSTDTNQPQHF
CDR3nt: TGTGCCAGCAGCTCGACCGACACGAATCAGCCCCAGCATTTT